Presented here are 5 T cell receptor beta chains from one specimen sequenced in a study of T cells in Graves' hyperthyroidism and ophthalmopathy. Amplification targeted TCR beta CDR3 regions from RNA transcripts. HTBI primers were employed in a first-round RT-PCR of the TCR CDR3. One entry per CDR3 protein, called by TCRdb with MiXCR from the multiplex PCR reads. The sample lists about 250,000 distinct CDR3 sequences; over 20% were seen once. The sequencing sample was made of blood. These receptors came from a woman between 35 and 50 years old with Graves' ophthalmopathy.

This clonotype has ten or more counts. The CDR3 here is CASSYLGGRGEQYF. CDR3 sequence (DNA): TGTGCCAGCAGTTACTTGGGAGGTCGGGGCGAGCAGTACTTC. The chain employs TRBV6-2 or TRBV6-3 and TRBJ2-7; a weak D match, TRBD2 (6 bases). V lost 1 base to trimming and J lost 6 bases, with 13 bases between them. The germline V gene encodes CDR1 MNHEY and CDR2 SVGEGT. This CDR3 has 14 residues.

In its sample, this clonotype was seen many times. This sequence joins TRBV19 and TRBJ1-1; tentatively, D is TRBD1 (6 bases). Trimming shortened V by 5 bases and J by 6 bases, and 10 bases separated the two germline ends. CDR1 is LNHDA, CDR2 SQIVND, per germline (reference sequence). This CDR3 contains 12 residues. CDR3 sequence reads: CASSPQGSEAFF. Here the CDR3 DNA reads TGTGCCAGTAGTCCACAGGGCTCTGAAGCTTTCTTT.

For this clonotype: One junction end does not reproduce the germline sequence, and a read error may be involved. The V and J genes are TRBV3-1 and TRBJ1-2; D not resolved. This CDR3 is built from 15 residues. CDR1 and CDR2 from the germline V gene are LGHDT and YNNKEL (reference sequence). CDR3 DNA sequence: TGTGCCAGCAGCCAAGCGCAGACTAAGAGTATTGGCCACACCTTC. Its protein is CASSQAQTKSIGHTF. The entire variable domain, with the rest obtained from reference TRBV3-1 and TRBJ1-2, is as follows: DTAVSQTPKYLVTQMGNDKSIKCEQNLGHDTMYWYKQDSKKFLKIMFSYNNKELIINETVPNRFSPKSPDKAHLNLHINSLELGDSAVYFCASSQAQTKSIGHTFGSGTRLTVV.

This clonotype was seen many times. The CDR3 spells CAWRPMERIETQYF. Written as DNA, the CDR3 is TGTGCCTGGAGGCCGATGGAGAGGATAGAGACCCAGTACTTC. The chain carries TRBV30 and TRBJ2-5; D is ambiguous. V shed 3 bases and J shed 4 bases, with 15 bases lying between them. The CDR3 is 14 residues long. Per germline, CDR1 GTSNPN and CDR2 SVGIG (reference sequence). Full variable domain (outside the CDR3, taken from reference TRBV30 and TRBJ2-5): SQTIHQWPATLVQPVGSPLSLECTVEGTSNPNLYWYRQAAGRGLQLLFYSVGIGQISSEVPQNLSASRPQDRQFILSSKKLLLSDSGFYLCAWRPMERIETQYFGPGTRLLVL.

This clonotype was seen more than once but under ten times. This could be a read error, since a much larger clone is one nucleotide away. The gene calls are TRBV4-2 and TRBJ2-5, with a weak D call TRBD2 (6 bases). Trimming took 0 bases from V and 4 from J, leaving 18 bases between them. Germline V gene data show CDR1 as LGHNA and CDR2 as YNFKEQ. The CDR3 runs to 17 residues. The CDR3 reads CASSQDPLIGRGETQYF. As DNA, the CDR3 is TGTGCCAGCAGCCAAGATCCCCTTATCGGGAGAGGAGAGACCCAGTACTTC.